This T cell receptor (beta chain) appears in the sequencing data of a study of identical twins (dated by TCRdb to 2016 to 2018). Notes on the research overall: The study deep-sequenced TCR alpha and beta repertoires from monozygotic twins, unrelated adults of various ages and cord blood to test whether fetal clonotypes persist. Replicate twin experiments were performed at different times using different library preparation protocols to rule out contamination.

Beyond this particular receptor, the publication reports: Compared with coincidental sharing between unrelated individuals, out-of-frame TCR alpha sequences shared between twins showed an excess of sequences with low generation probability. Fewer insertions were carried by abundant cord blood beta clonotypes, a similar but weaker trend appeared in young adult naive repertoires, and no such trend appeared in memory repertoires. Recombination models systematically underestimated out-of-frame TCR alpha sharing in monozygotic twins but agreed with sharing between unrelated individuals. Excess twin sharing in beta out-of-frame sequences was weaker because fewer shared sequences lowered the signal-to-noise ratio. Invariant T cells such as MAIT and iNKT could partly confound zero-insertion analyses, although diverse VJ usage argued against such confounding for most clonotypes. Conclusions relied on cross-sectional statistical analysis, since the same donors could not be followed over many years.

Every donor in the study was a healthy Caucasian. Three pairs of female monozygotic twins, all aged about 18 to 29 years, made up the twin cohort. Peripheral blood mononuclear cells were the source from which RNA for the TCR libraries was isolated. This clonotype was counted ten times or more. The clone's antigen remains unknown. No qualities accompany the bases; no much larger clone lies one base away. Library generation was performed with 5' RACE. This sample was sequenced with an Illumina HiSeq 2000. A universal primer binding site was added through template switching, and the final cDNA carried a unique molecular identifier so that TCR cDNA molecules could be counted accurately. First-strand cDNA for TCR alpha and beta chains was synthesized from specific primers in the conserved constant-segment region. To control for contamination, every cDNA library carried two barcodes: a SMART-Mk sample barcode plus Illumina barcodes. TruSeq adapter sequences along with Illumina sample barcodes were introduced in two successive PCR steps. TCR alpha and beta cDNA libraries were sequenced on the Illumina HiSeq platform with custom primers. The published analysis was carried out like this. Raw reads were processed with MiGEC to extract unique molecular identifiers, and MiXCR was used to determine CDR3 positions. For each individual, recombination models were inferred using an EM algorithm with the repgenHMM and IGoR tools. The analysis of shared clonotypes was done with the tcR package in R, with sharing normalized by the product of cloneset sizes. To study raw recombination free of thymic and clonal selection effects, out-of-frame nonproductive sequences were analyzed. The public sequencing data were trimmed at Q25 with fastp and processed into clonotypes with MiXCR by TCRdb, which kept only in-frame beta chains. Each entry merges the rows of one CDR3 protein and shows their most common DNA and genes. The V and J calls and clone size are TCRdb's, not the authors'. The sample table contains 700,000 or so distinct CDR3 sequences; only one count was recorded for under 9% of them. The ten largest clones take up 0.8% to 1% of the sample.

V is cut back by 4 bases and J by 5 bases, with 8 bases in the junction unmatched. The CDR3 goes from the cysteine to the phenylalanine over 15 residues. Only the CDR3 part of the read is kept: 45 bases, read in frame from the first base. From a lookup of the germline V gene, CDR1 and CDR2 are SGDLS and YYNGEE. These same records also appear under a second study, on yellow fever vaccine responses in identical twins. The second paper further reports: According to the authors, in identical twins the way T cells responded to vaccination appeared partly convergent and partly personalized. The study precisely tracked vaccine-responding T cell clones in identical twins.

This receptor was identified in a woman under 30 in good health. Sequenced: PBMCs. The chain employs TRBV9 and TRBJ2-1; 8 central bases correspond to TRBD2. The nucleotide sequence reads TGTGCCAGCAGCACCTTAGCGGGGCTCAACAATGAGCAGTTCTTC. This sequence encodes CASSTLAGLNNEQFF.